These 29 T cell receptor beta chains were sequenced from one sample in a study of early T cells in non-severe SARS-CoV-2 infection. A single record per CDR3 protein comes from TCRdb applying MiXCR to the 5' RACE reads. The data hold about 80,000 distinct CDR3 sequences, with about 12% observed a single time. The specimen comprised whole blood, sampled at baseline. These receptor sequences come from an adult who was a healthcare worker with PCR-confirmed SARS-CoV-2 infection or an uninfected control (not recorded which). The donor label of this sample is uncertain.

This rearrangement joins TRBV11-3 to TRBJ1-6; the D gene is possibly TRBD1 (5 bases). The CDR3 is made up of 18 amino acids. The germline V gene has CDR1 SGHNT and CDR2 YENEEA. With 1 base removed from V and 5 bases from J, the gap between germline ends came to 18 bases. CDR3 nucleotides: TGTGCCAGCAGCTTAGGGGGGGTCATCGCTGAGGATAATTCACCCCTCCACTTT. Its translation is CASSLGGVIAEDNSPLHF. Full variable domain (missing parts from reference TRBV11-3 and TRBJ1-6): EAGVVQSPRYKIIEKKQPVAFWCNPISGHNTLYWYLQNLGQGPELLIRYENEEAVDDSQLPKDRFSAERLKGVDSTLKIQPAELGDSAVYLCASSLGGVIAEDNSPLHFGNGTRLTVT.

V usage is TRBV18 and J usage is TRBJ1-4, with D hard to call. V shed 0 bases and J shed 8 bases, with 13 bases lying between them. This CDR3 has 15 amino acids. Germline V lookup: CDR1 KGHSH, CDR2 LQKENI. For the CDR3, the DNA is TGTGCCAGCTCACCACCAACGTTCCGGGAAGAAAAACTGTTTTTT. Translation: CASSPPTFREEKLFF.

This clonotype was observed many times. The chain links TRBV20-1 to TRBJ2-3, with 7 bases identical to TRBD2. The V gene's germline CDR1 is DFQATT and CDR2 SNEGSKA (reference sequence). The CDR3 loop spans 13 amino acids. CDR3 amino acids: CSPLSAGPGLQYF. The CDR3 DNA reads TGCAGCCCACTGTCAGCGGGACCTGGTTTGCAGTATTTT.

This clonotype turned up a few times. The rearrangement links TRBV4-3 to TRBJ1-5; tentative D call: TRBD1 (6 bases). V gave up 4 bases and J gave up 3 bases, with 25 bases separating them. Germline V gives CDR1 LGHNA, CDR2 YSLEER. CDR3 length: 19 residues. The CDR3 is CASSRDRPRLQGDNQPQHF. CDR3 coding DNA: TGCGCCAGCAGCCGAGACCGGCCCCGCCTACAGGGAGACAATCAGCCCCAGCATTTT.

This clonotype was recorded many times. The genes are TRBV14 and TRBJ2-1; D is undetermined. This CDR3 has 11 residues. V lost 3 bases, J lost 5 bases, and 2 bases lay in between. Germline CDR1 is SGHDN and CDR2 is FVKESK. The CDR3 here is CASSHNNEQFF. As DNA, the CDR3 is TGTGCCAGCAGCCACAACAATGAGCAGTTCTTC.

Only a few counts were recorded for this clonotype. V and J are TRBV28 and TRBJ2-1; D may match TRBD1 or TRBD2 (6 bases each). Germline assignment: CDR1 MDHEN and CDR2 SYDVKM. V was clipped by 4 bases and J by 3 bases, with 19 bases between them. This CDR3 has 17 amino acids. This CDR3 reads CASSSPRARGDYNEQFF. DNA of the CDR3: TGTGCCAGCAGTTCGCCCCGGGCGAGGGGGGACTACAATGAGCAGTTCTTC.

This clonotype showed up just a few times. This chain uses TRBV7-3 with TRBJ1-1; 11 positions agree with TRBD1. The CDR3 spans 15 residues. The ends lost 5 bases at V and 4 bases at J; junction bases unmatched: 6. Germline assignment: CDR1 SGHTA and CDR2 FQGTGA. CDR3 in DNA: TGTGCCAGCAGCCGCGGACAGGGGGCGGCCACTGAAGCTTTCTTT. It encodes CASSRGQGAATEAFF.

This clonotype was observed a handful of times. The rearrangement links TRBV12-3 or TRBV12-4 to TRBJ1-1; D call uncertain. V gave up 7 bases and J gave up 10 bases, with 19 bases separating them. CDR3 size: 13 residues. For the CDR3, the DNA is TGTGCCAGCACCAAGGACGGTACCGAGGTAGCTTTCTTT. Translating it yields CASTKDGTEVAFF.

This chain joins TRBV29-1 and TRBJ2-6; the D is unclear. The CDR3 has 12 residues. With 5 bases removed from V and 4 bases from J, the gap between germline ends came to 6 bases. Per the germline V gene, CDR1 is SQVTM and CDR2 is ANQGSEA. CDR3: CSVFSGANVLTF. DNA for the CDR3: TGCAGCGTTTTTAGCGGGGCCAACGTCCTGACTTTC.

This clonotype turned up a few times. J is TRBJ2-1 and V is TRBV7-3; TRBD1 might be the D (5 bases). Germline assignment: CDR1 SGHTA and CDR2 FQGTGA. This CDR3 comprises 12 residues. The V gene lost 5 bases and the J gene lost 9 bases, with 11 bases spanning the gap. The CDR3 reads CASSSSRGEQFF. The CDR3, as DNA: TGTGCCAGCAGCAGCTCTAGGGGTGAGCAGTTCTTC. The whole variable domain, filled in from reference TRBV7-3 and TRBJ2-1, reads GAGVSQTPSNKVTEKGKYVELRCDPISGHTALYWYRQSLGQGPEFLIYFQGTGAADDSGLPNDRFFAVRPEGSVSTLKIQRTERGDSAVYLCASSSSRGEQFFGPGTRLTVL.

As DNA, the CDR3 is TGTGCCAGCAGCTTGGCAGAAATTGAGACCCAGTACTTC. This gives the protein CASSLAEIETQYF. The genes are TRBV7-8 and TRBJ2-5; D is unclear. V lost 3 bases and J 5 bases, leaving 10 bases between the germline ends. From germline, CDR1 is SGHVS and CDR2 FQNEAQ. The CDR3 is made up of 13 amino acids. The entire variable domain, with the rest obtained from reference TRBV7-8 and TRBJ2-5, is as follows: GAGVSQSPRYKVAKRGQDVALRCDPISGHVSLFWYQQALGQGPEFLTYFQNEAQLDKSGLPSDRFFAERPEGSVSTLKIQRTQQEDSAVYLCASSLAEIETQYFGPGTRLLVL.

This clonotype has more than one count but fewer than ten. V and J are TRBV12-3 or TRBV12-4 and TRBJ1-1, with D hard to call. V lost 1 base, J lost 7 bases, and 7 bases lay in between. The CDR3 sequence is 12 residues long. CDR3 in amino acids: CASSLGAVEAFF. Written as DNA, the CDR3 is TGTGCCAGCAGTTTAGGGGCCGTTGAAGCTTTCTTT.

This clonotype was seen a few times. The V and J genes are TRBV20-1 and TRBJ2-3; tentative D call: TRBD1 (5 bases). CDR1 DFQATT and CDR2 SNEGSKA come from the germline V gene (reference sequence). The ends were cut back, 6 bases at V and 1 base at J, with 17 bases in the middle. The CDR3 contains 15 residues. The CDR3 DNA reads as TGCAGTGCGAATAAGGTTGGGGCTGGCACAGATACGCAGTATTTT. Its translation is CSANKVGAGTDTQYF.

The J gene is TRBJ2-3, the V gene TRBV7-9, with D maybe TRBD2 (7 bases). The CDR3 is 11 amino acids. CDR1 and CDR2 (germline): SEHNR, FQNEAQ (reference sequence). V was shortened by 3 bases and J by 15 bases, with 13 bases between the two germline ends. The CDR3 nucleotides read TGTGCCAGCAGCTTTTTGGGGGGGCCATATTTT. This encodes CASSFLGGPYF.

There are a few counts of this clonotype. J is TRBJ1-2 and V is TRBV21-1. TRBV21-1 is assigned pseudogene status. This CDR3 spans 16 amino acids. This CDR3 is CASSCTAGGGTNGYTF. DNA of the CDR3: TGTGCCAGCAGCTGCACGGCCGGGGGAGGTACGAATGGCTACACCTTC.

In this sample, this clonotype turned up many times. The gene calls are TRBV4-1 and TRBJ2-3, with a tentative D call TRBD2 (5 bases). CDR1 and CDR2 (germline): MGHRA, YSYEKL. With 4 bases removed from V and 6 bases from J, the gap between germline ends came to 8 bases. The CDR3 sequence is 12 residues long. CDR3 in amino acids: CASSRRTDTQYF. The CDR3, as DNA: TGCGCCAGCAGCCGAAGGACTGATACGCAGTATTTT.

This clonotype was seen a few times. The chain carries TRBV3-1 and TRBJ2-7; D ambiguous. The CDR3 covers 16 residues. The V end was cut by 4 bases, the J end by 0 bases, with 16 bases between. CDR1 and CDR2 (germline): LGHDT, YNNKEL (reference sequence). The CDR3, as DNA: TGTGCCAGCAGCCCGCTACGATGGGCAAGCTCCTACGAGCAGTACTTC. It translates to CASSPLRWASSYEQYF.

This clonotype was counted a few times. The chain links TRBV5-8 to TRBJ2-5; D perhaps matches TRBD2 (6 bases). CDR3 length equals 15 residues. Germline assignment: CDR1 SGHTS and CDR2 YDEGEE. V was pared by 0 bases and J by 2 bases, with 11 bases between. The CDR3 bases are TGTGCCAGCAGCTTGGAATGGGGGAGGCAAGAGACCCAGTACTTC. This codes for CASSLEWGRQETQYF.

This chain connects TRBV5-1 to TRBJ2-3; D is possibly TRBD1 (6 bases). CDR3 length equals 12 residues. Germline assignment: CDR1 SGHRS and CDR2 YFSETQ. Trimming left V 0 bases short and J 9 bases short, with 8 bases between. The CDR3 DNA reads TGCGCCAGCAGCTTGGACCAGGGGACGCAGTATTTT. Translation: CASSLDQGTQYF.

The table lists this clonotype with many counts. J is TRBJ2-7 and V is TRBV11-3; D not resolved. The CDR3 is 15 residues long. Trimming stripped 5 bases from V and 3 bases from J, with 17 bases between. The germline gives CDR1 SGHNT, CDR2 YENEEA. The CDR3 sequence: CASSPRPRDGYEQYF. In DNA, the CDR3 is TGTGCCAGCAGCCCACGGCCTCGAGACGGCTACGAGCAGTACTTC.

This clonotype has a count of ten or more. The chain recombines TRBV3-1 with TRBJ1-1, with unresolved D. Deletions cut 1 base from V and 7 bases from J, with 7 bases between. Per the germline V gene, CDR1 is LGHDT and CDR2 is YNNKEL (reference sequence). CDR3 length equals 12 residues. The CDR3 reads CASSQVSIEAFF. CDR3 nucleotide sequence: TGTGCCAGCAGCCAAGTTTCGATTGAAGCTTTCTTT. The variable domain in full, completed from reference TRBV3-1 and TRBJ1-1, reads DTAVSQTPKYLVTQMGNDKSIKCEQNLGHDTMYWYKQDSKKFLKIMFSYNNKELIINETVPNRFSPKSPDKAHLNLHINSLELGDSAVYFCASSQVSIEAFFGQGTRLTVV.

This clonotype was detected many times. V and J are TRBV5-1 and TRBJ2-7; 11 positions match TRBD2. V lost 4 bases to trimming and J lost 4 bases; unmatched junction nucleotides: 4. Germline V gene lookup returns CDR1 SGHRS and CDR2 YFSETQ. The CDR3 is 14 amino acids. The CDR3 loop is CASSRIAGGYEQYF. Here the CDR3 DNA reads TGCGCCAGCAGCAGAATAGCGGGAGGGTACGAGCAGTACTTC.

This clonotype was observed a few times. This rearrangement joins TRBV4-3 to TRBJ2-7, with 10 positions matching TRBD2. CDR1 is LGHNA and CDR2 is YSLEER in the germline V gene. The length of the CDR3 is 15 residues. V was pared by 3 bases and J by 2 bases, with 4 bases of the junction left unmatched. The CDR3 here is CASSHRSGGAYEQYF. DNA of the CDR3: TGCGCCAGCAGCCATCGGAGCGGGGGGGCCTACGAGCAGTACTTC.

This rearrangement joins TRBV5-1 to TRBJ2-3; the D gene is possibly TRBD2 (5 bases). The CDR3 sequence is 15 residues long. Trimming pared 2 bases from V and 1 base from J, leaving 11 bases between. CDR1 is SGHRS, CDR2 YFSETQ, per germline. The CDR3 nucleotides read TGCGCCAGCAGCTTTCGGGGAGTCGGCACAGATACGCAGTATTTT. Protein product: CASSFRGVGTDTQYF.

The chain employs TRBV7-9 and TRBJ1-2; D gene ambiguous. Trimming shortened V by 5 bases and J by 2 bases, and 6 bases separated the two germline ends. From germline, CDR1 is SEHNR and CDR2 FQNEAQ (reference sequence). The length of the CDR3 is 12 residues. In DNA, the CDR3 is TGTGCCAGCAGCCCAGTGAACTATGGCTACACCTTC. The encoded protein is CASSPVNYGYTF.

Comments on this clonotype: At one end, the junction sequence differs from germline, possibly due to a read error. The gene calls are TRBV25-1 and TRBJ1-2; D perhaps matches TRBD1 (5 bases). CDR3 length: 12 residues. Germline loops: CDR1 MGHDK, CDR2 SYGVNS. The CDR3 loop reads CASPPLGRAPSF. The CDR3 DNA is TGTGCCAGCCCCCCCCTGGGGCGGGCCCCCTCCTTC.

This sequence joins TRBV7-9 and TRBJ2-2; a possible D gene is TRBD1 (5 bases). The CDR3 runs 13 residues. Trimming left V 7 bases short and J 6 bases short, with 12 bases between. Germline loops: CDR1 SEHNR, CDR2 FQNEAQ (reference sequence). CDR3 DNA: TGTGCCAGCAACGTACAGGTTCCCGGGGAGCTGTTTTTT. It encodes CASNVQVPGELFF.

There are many counts of this clonotype. The genes are TRBV24-1 and TRBJ2-1; D ambiguous. Germline lookup yields CDR1 KGHDR and CDR2 SFDVKD. The V gene lost 5 bases and the J gene lost 5 bases, with 9 bases spanning the gap. The CDR3 loop spans 13 amino acids. CDR3 sequence (DNA): TGTGCCACCAGTGGACTCGACGACAATGAGCAGTTCTTC. As protein: CATSGLDDNEQFF.

This clonotype has a count of ten or more. The V call is TRBV20-1, the J call TRBJ2-1, with D perhaps matching TRBD1 or TRBD2 (5 bases each). The CDR3 loop spans 15 amino acids. Germline assignment: CDR1 DFQATT and CDR2 SNEGSKA (reference sequence). V was shortened by 1 base and J by 6 bases, with 16 bases between the two germline ends. DNA of the CDR3: TGCAGTGCTAGAGTGGGGCAGGGAGTTGGCAATGAGCAGTTCTTC. Translation gives CSARVGQGVGNEQFF.